The table lists the clone carrying this T cell receptor beta chain with many counts. The entry originates in a study of CD8 T cells in ankylosing spondylitis. TCRdb itself ran the 5' RACE reads through MiXCR, one entry per CDR3 protein. The sample lists fewer than 250,000 distinct CDR3 sequences, roughly 26% occurring once. This CDR3 has 17 amino acids. V gave up 5 bases and J gave up 4 bases; unmatched junction bases: 9. The germline gives CDR1 SGHRS, CDR2 YFSETQ. The V and J genes are TRBV5-1 and TRBJ2-3, with TRBD2 matching over 14 bases. The TCR was taken from a male donor with ankylosing spondylitis or in good health (not recorded which). The sequenced sample consisted of blood, either unsorted or a sorted T cell fraction (not recorded which). This CDR3 is CASSPGLAGGSPDTQYF. The CDR3 DNA is TGCGCCAGCAGTCCCGGACTAGCGGGAGGATCGCCAGATACGCAGTATTTT.